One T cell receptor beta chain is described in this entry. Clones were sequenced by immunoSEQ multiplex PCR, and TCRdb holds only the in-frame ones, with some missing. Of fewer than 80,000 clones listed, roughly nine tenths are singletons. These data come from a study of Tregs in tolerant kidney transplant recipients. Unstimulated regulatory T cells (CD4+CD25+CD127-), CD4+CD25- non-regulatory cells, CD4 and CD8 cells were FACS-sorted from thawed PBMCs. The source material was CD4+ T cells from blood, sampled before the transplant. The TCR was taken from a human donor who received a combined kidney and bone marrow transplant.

The CDR3 DNA reads TGTGCCAGCTTCTCCTGGGACGGGGGAGACGAGCAGTACTTC. It specifies CASFSWDGGDEQYF. The chain recombines TRBV28 with TRBJ2-7, with TRBD2 as a possible D gene (6 bases). Trimming cost V 8 bases and J 5 bases, with 19 bases left between them. The CDR3 totals 14 residues. Germline V gene sequence: CDR1 MDHEN, CDR2 SYDVKM.